This T cell receptor beta chain was observed in a study of blood T cell repertoires in COVID-19. V was shortened by 6 bases and J by 5 bases, with 15 bases between the two germline ends. The germline CDR1 and CDR2 sequences are SGHRS and YFSETQ. The CDR3 is 15 amino acids. Profiling relied on immunoSEQ multiplex PCR, and the TCRdb table lists in-frame clones only, not all of them. The sample shows some 210,000 clones, 80% to 85% of them seen only once. Living in under 30 US areas, the participants were between 18 and 89 years of age. Participants reported their clinical history, and cohort assignment relied on those reports.

The specimen sequenced was PBMCs or T cells enriched from blood (not recorded which). The gene calls are TRBV5-1 and TRBJ1-6; TRBD1 is a possible D gene (6 bases). The sequence derives from a woman aged 45-60 years with acute COVID-19. The CDR3 is CASNSQGEDNSPLHF. The CDR3 nucleotides read TGCGCCAGCAACTCACAGGGAGAGGATAATTCACCCCTCCACTTT.